These 7 T cell receptor beta chains originate from one sample sequenced in a study of molecular identifiers for immune sequencing clone quantification (dated by TCRdb to the late 2010s). Receptors were amplified or captured by PCR. Sequencing was carried out with a NextSeq 500. TCRdb took the public reads, trimmed them with fastp at Q25, ran MiXCR for clone calling and kept in-frame beta chains. Each record represents a unique CDR3 protein, reported with the most common genes and DNA among its rows. Here the sample has around 470,000 distinct CDR3 sequences; about a quarter occur a single time. Clones ranked in the top ten supply approximately 0.8% of the sample. The sequenced material came from naive CD8+ T cells from blood, with Jurkat cell RNA spiked in. The label giving this sample's cell subset or site can be read as: FACS-sorted CD8+CD4-CCR7+CD45RA+ naive T cells. The receptor source for this set is a human donor in good health. Some libraries in this study had Jurkat cell RNA spiked in.

Turning to this clonotype: A read error is possible here, since a much larger clone lies one base away. The V gene is TRBV20-1, the J gene TRBJ2-7; maybe TRBD1 (6 bases). This CDR3 is 14 amino acids long. Germline V gives CDR1 DFQATT, CDR2 SNEGSKA (reference sequence). V shed 6 bases and J shed 3 bases, with 18 bases lying between them. The CDR3 region has the DNA TGCAGTGCGACTCTTGACAGGAGGAGCTACGAGCAGTACTTC. Translated: CSATLDRRSYEQYF.

This clonotype appeared a few times. V and J are TRBV7-6 and TRBJ2-2; TRBD1 aligns across 9 bases. The trim removed 1 base at V and 3 bases at J, leaving 9 bases unmatched. Germline V gives CDR1 SGHVS, CDR2 FNYEAQ. The CDR3 consists of 18 residues. CDR3 in DNA: TGTGCCAGCAGCTTAGTTTTGGGCCGGGACAGGGACACCGGGGAGCTGTTTTTT. Its protein is CASSLVLGRDRDTGELFF.

The V call is TRBV7-6, the J call TRBJ2-3, with D possibly being TRBD2 (5 bases). The V end was cut by 4 bases, the J end by 6 bases, with 11 bases between. There are 13 residues in the CDR3. The germline CDR1 and CDR2 sequences are SGHVS and FNYEAQ. The CDR3 nucleotides are TGTGCCAGCAGCTGGTATGGCGGGGATACGCAGTATTTT. Its protein is CASSWYGGDTQYF.

The chain carries TRBV21-1 and TRBJ1-2. TRBV21-1 represents a pseudogene. The CDR3 runs to 14 residues. The CDR3 coding sequence is TGTGCCAGCAGCAAAGCCCAGAACCTCTCTGGCTACACCTTC. This codes for CASSKAQNLSGYTF.

This clonotype was observed a few times. The V call is TRBV7-9, the J call TRBJ2-1; no clear D gene. V lost 1 base to trimming and J lost 5 bases, with 6 bases between them. Germline assignment: CDR1 SEHNR and CDR2 FQNEAQ (reference sequence). The CDR3 sequence is 13 residues long. CDR3 residues: CASSLGSDNEQFF. As DNA, the CDR3 is TGTGCCAGCAGCTTAGGGTCGGACAATGAGCAGTTCTTC. Together with reference TRBV7-9 and TRBJ2-1, the CDR3 gives the full variable domain: DTGVSQNPRHKITKRGQNVTFRCDPISEHNRLYWYRQTLGQGPEFLTYFQNEAQLEKSRLLSDRFSAERPKGSFSTLEIQRTEQGDSAMYLCASSLGSDNEQFFGPGTRLTVL.

Turning to this clonotype: This may be a read error: a much more frequent sequence differs by one nucleotide. This chain uses TRBV7-9 with TRBJ1-5, with unresolved D. Germline V gene data show CDR1 as SEHNR and CDR2 as FQNEAQ (reference sequence). The CDR3 has 12 residues. CDR3 residues: CAGSLFNQPQHF. The CDR3 DNA reads as TGTGCCGGCAGCTTATTCAATCAGCCCCAGCATTTT.

This clonotype was found many times. The chain joins TRBV20-1 to TRBJ2-3; no reliable D call. The CDR3 loop spans 12 amino acids. Per the germline V gene, CDR1 is DFQATT and CDR2 is SNEGSKA (reference sequence). V was shortened by 5 bases and J by 2 bases, with 8 bases between the two germline ends. The CDR3 reads CSAPIYTDTQYF. CDR3 bases: TGCAGTGCTCCCATATACACAGATACGCAGTATTTT.